Each of the 3 T cell receptor beta chains below was sequenced from the same sample in a study of blood T cell repertoires in COVID-19. Assay used: immunoSEQ multiplex PCR; TCRdb lists only in-frame clones, some missing. The top ten hold roughly 7% of the sample, which has a few hundred thousand clones, around 89% seen once. Sequencing was performed on peripheral blood. These receptor sequences come from a woman younger than 45 who had recovered from COVID-19.

V gene TRBV28 combines with J gene TRBJ1-2, with unresolved D. V was shortened by 6 bases and J by 3 bases, with 14 bases between the two germline ends. The CDR3 sequence is 14 residues long. The germline CDR1 and CDR2 sequences are MDHEN and SYDVKM. For the CDR3, the DNA is TGTGCCAGCAGCTTTTCTGAGGTCTACTATGGCTACACCTTC. It yields the protein CASSFSEVYYGYTF.

The J gene is TRBJ1-2, the V gene TRBV2; 9 positions match TRBD1. With 9 bases clipped from V and 7 bases from J, the junction kept 9 bases outside the gene matches. CDR1 is SNHLY and CDR2 is FYNNEI in the germline V gene. The CDR3 spans 13 residues. The chain's CDR3 is CARTLTGGGGYTF. The CDR3 region has the DNA TGTGCCAGGACTCTTACAGGGGGCGGTGGCTACACCTTC.

Notes on this clone: One junction end disagrees with the germline gene, perhaps due to a read error. The chain links TRBV30 to TRBJ1-2; the D gene is possibly TRBD1 (6 bases). In germline, CDR1 is GTSNPN, CDR2 SVGIG (reference sequence). The CDR3 runs to 12 residues. The CDR3 nucleotides are TGTGCCGGGAGAAACAGGGCGGATGGCTACACCTTC. It yields the protein CAGRNRADGYTF. Full variable domain (outside the CDR3, taken from reference TRBV30 and TRBJ1-2): SQTIHQWPATLVQPVGSPLSLECTVEGTSNPNLYWYRQAAGRGLQLLFYSVGIGQISSEVPQNLSASRPQDRQFILSSKKLLLSDSGFYLCAGRNRADGYTFGSGTRLTVV.